Following are 32 T cell receptor beta chains from one sample sequenced in a study of T cell responses to AZD1222 COVID-19 vaccine. Only in-frame clones appear in the TCRdb table, and some are missing; sequencing was by immunoSEQ multiplex PCR. Found here are 70,000 or so clones, 88% of them singletons; the top ten hold about 20%. Sequenced here: peripheral blood, sampled on day 0 of AZD1222 vaccination. Source of these receptors: an adult in good health.

The chain has TRBV29-1 and TRBJ1-5, with 7 bases that match TRBD1. CDR1 and CDR2 (germline): SQVTM, ANQGSEA. The CDR3 is 13 amino acids. J gave up 0 bases and V 6 bases, and 2 bases lay outside the gene matches. The CDR3 region has the DNA TGCAGCGTAAGGGACAGTAGCAATCAGCCCCAGCATTTT. Its protein is CSVRDSSNQPQHF.

Turning to this clone: Other nucleotide sequences from this sample produce the same CDR3. The chain combines TRBV2 with TRBJ1-5, with D hard to call. Germline CDR1 reads SNHLY; CDR2 reads FYNNEI. Between the trimmed V and J ends, which lost 6 bases and 0 bases, there was a span of 6 bases. The CDR3 sequence is 13 residues long. CDR3 DNA: TGTGCCAGCAGAGGAAATAGCAATCAGCCCCAGCATTTT. This sequence encodes CASRGNSNQPQHF.

V usage is TRBV11-2 and J usage is TRBJ2-7; unclear D gene. Germline CDR1 and CDR2: SGHAT and FQNNGV. V lost 8 bases and J 3 bases, leaving 5 bases between the germline ends. This CDR3 region has 10 residues. The DNA of the CDR3 is TGTGCCAGCGGAGACTACGAGCAGTACTTC. Amino acids: CASGDYEQYF.

The J gene is TRBJ1-1, the V gene TRBV7-2; D remains unclear. The CDR3 consists of 14 residues. V was shortened by 1 base and J by 5 bases, with 11 bases between the two germline ends. CDR1 is SGHTA, CDR2 FQGNSA, per germline. CDR3 protein: CASSLGEIGTEAFF. The CDR3 DNA is TGTGCCAGCAGCTTAGGGGAAATAGGAACTGAAGCTTTCTTT.

This clone has just one count. This chain uses TRBV7-2 with TRBJ2-1, with 8 bases matching TRBD1. The germline V gene has CDR1 SGHTA and CDR2 FQGNSA. This CDR3 spans 17 amino acids. With 5 bases clipped from V and 6 bases from J, the junction kept 15 bases outside the gene matches. CDR3 in DNA: TGTGCCAGCAGCCTGACAGGGGTTAGGGTTACAGGCAATGAGCAGTTCTTC. Protein sequence: CASSLTGVRVTGNEQFF.

The rearrangement uses TRBV27 and TRBJ2-7, with a tentative D call TRBD1 (6 bases). The germline V gene encodes CDR1 MNHEY and CDR2 SMNVEV (reference sequence). The V and J ends lost 0 bases and 4 bases respectively, with 10 bases between them. The CDR3 is 14 residues long. The CDR3 protein is CASSLSGRGYEQYF. As DNA, the CDR3 is TGTGCCAGCAGTTTATCAGGCAGGGGATACGAGCAGTACTTC.

This chain connects TRBV7-3 to TRBJ2-3; D is unclear. From germline, CDR1 is SGHTA and CDR2 FQGTGA. The CDR3 is 13 amino acids. The V end lost 5 bases, the J end lost 1 base, and 7 bases lay between the germline ends. The CDR3 DNA follows: TGTGCCAGCAGCCGAGTGGGCACAGATACGCAGTATTTT. This codes for CASSRVGTDTQYF. The entire variable domain, with the rest obtained from reference TRBV7-3 and TRBJ2-3, is as follows: GAGVSQTPSNKVTEKGKYVELRCDPISGHTALYWYRQSLGQGPEFLIYFQGTGAADDSGLPNDRFFAVRPEGSVSTLKIQRTERGDSAVYLCASSRVGTDTQYFGPGTRLTVL.

The V call is TRBV30, the J call TRBJ2-1; no clear D. The germline V and J ends were trimmed by 0 bases and 0 bases, with 9 bases remaining between them. Germline V gene data show CDR1 as GTSNPN and CDR2 as SVGIG (reference sequence). The CDR3 totals 15 residues. In DNA form, the CDR3 reads TGTGCCTGGAGTGTAGGCGAGACCTCCTACAATGAGCAGTTCTTC. Translation: CAWSVGETSYNEQFF.

This chain links TRBV9 with TRBJ1-5, with 11 nucleotides matching TRBD1. Germline CDR1 is SGDLS and CDR2 is YYNGEE. Trimming cost V 4 bases and J 6 bases; bases outside gene matches: 9. The CDR3 is made up of 16 amino acids. CDR3 in DNA: TGTGCCAGCAGCAAACGGGGACAGGGGGAAGCTCAGCCCCAGCATTTT. Translated: CASSKRGQGEAQPQHF.

This clone was seen only once. The rearrangement uses TRBV27 and TRBJ1-4; a weak D match, TRBD1 (5 bases). Trimming shortened V by 0 bases and J by 5 bases, and 10 bases separated the two germline ends. The V gene's germline CDR1 is MNHEY and CDR2 SMNVEV (reference sequence). The CDR3 has 15 amino acids. The CDR3 protein is CASSLSGAVNEKLFF. Here the CDR3 DNA reads TGTGCCAGCAGTTTATCAGGGGCGGTCAATGAAAAACTGTTTTTT.

The V and J genes are TRBV19 and TRBJ1-1, with a tentative D call TRBD1 (5 bases). The CDR3 length is 15 residues. The germline V and J ends were trimmed by 5 bases and 4 bases, with 17 bases remaining between them. The germline V gene encodes CDR1 LNHDA and CDR2 SQIVND (reference sequence). The CDR3 loop reads CASSPLVGGGTEAFF. DNA of the CDR3: TGTGCCAGTAGTCCCCTGGTGGGGGGAGGCACTGAAGCTTTCTTT. The whole variable domain, remainder taken from reference TRBV19 and TRBJ1-1, is DGGITQSPKYLFRKEGQNVTLSCEQNLNHDAMYWYRQDPGQGLRLIYYSQIVNDFQKGDIAEGYSVSREKKESFPLTVTSAQKNPTAFYLCASSPLVGGGTEAFFGQGTRLTVV.

The chain joins TRBV19 to TRBJ2-7, with D possibly TRBD1 on 5 matching bases. Germline assignment: CDR1 LNHDA and CDR2 SQIVND (reference sequence). This CDR3 has 14 residues. Between the trimmed V and J ends, which lost 9 bases and 4 bases, there was a span of 19 bases. CDR3 loop: CASSDTSLFYEQYF. CDR3 nucleotides: TGTGCCAGCTCGGACACCTCGCTATTTTACGAGCAGTACTTC.

This clone has a single count. J is TRBJ1-1 and V is TRBV25-1, with D unresolved. The germline V gene encodes CDR1 MGHDK and CDR2 SYGVNS. CDR3 length equals 13 residues. Trimming stripped 3 bases from V and 2 bases from J, with 7 bases between. The CDR3 spells CASSDAGNTEAFF. CDR3 bases: TGTGCCAGCAGTGATGCAGGAAACACTGAAGCTTTCTTT.

The V gene is TRBV19, the J gene TRBJ1-5; 9 bases fit TRBD1. The CDR3 runs 14 residues. CDR1 and CDR2 from the germline V gene are LNHDA and SQIVND (reference sequence). CDR3 nucleotides: TGTGCAGGGGGACAGGGCTATAGCAATCAGCCCCAGCATTTT. This gives the protein CAGGQGYSNQPQHF.

The chain has TRBV7-8 and TRBJ1-4; tentative D call: TRBD1 (5 bases). The CDR3 totals 15 residues. Per germline, CDR1 SGHVS and CDR2 FQNEAQ. With 5 bases removed from V and 8 bases from J, the gap between germline ends came to 18 bases. The CDR3 DNA sequence: TGTGCCAGCAGCCCTGATTGGGGGGGTGGGGAAAAACTGTTTTTT. This encodes CASSPDWGGGEKLFF.

About this clone itself: Relative to the germline gene, one junction end is altered; a read error may explain this. The rearrangement links TRBV7-7 to TRBJ1-1; D not certain. Germline assignment: CDR1 SSHAT and CDR2 FNYEAQ (reference sequence). The CDR3 is 17 amino acids. The CDR3 region has the DNA TGTGCTAGCAGCTTAGTTAGCGAGCGGCAAATGAACACTGAAGCTTTCTTT. Translated: CASSLVSERQMNTEAFF.

The CDR3 coding sequence is TGTGCCAGCAACCTGGGGCAGGCCCCCTACGAGCAGTACTTC. It specifies CASNLGQAPYEQYF. The chain employs TRBV5-6 and TRBJ2-7, with a possible D match to TRBD1 (5 bases). CDR3 length: 14 residues. Germline V CDR1 and CDR2: SGHDT, YYEEEE. Trimming cost V 6 bases and J 2 bases, with 15 bases left between them.

The genes are TRBV7-2 and TRBJ2-2; TRBD1 matches at 8 bases. The CDR3 has 16 amino acids. Germline V gene data show CDR1 as SGHTA and CDR2 as FQGNSA. V trimming: 3 bases; J trimming: 4 bases; junction bases outside the gene matches: 7. The CDR3 nucleotides read TGTGCCAGCAGCTTGCAGCAGGGGGCGACCACCGGGGAGCTGTTTTTT. This sequence encodes CASSLQQGATTGELFF.

The J gene is TRBJ1-1, the V gene TRBV5-4, with D unclear. Trimming stripped 4 bases from V and 5 bases from J, with 15 bases between. The CDR3 has 14 amino acids. Germline V lookup: CDR1 SGHNT, CDR2 YYREEE (reference sequence). CDR3 residues: CASSPVGGRTEAFF. The CDR3 bases are TGTGCCAGCAGCCCCGTTGGAGGAAGGACTGAAGCTTTCTTT.

The chain couples TRBV5-4 to TRBJ2-7, with D perhaps TRBD1 or TRBD2 (5 bases each). The CDR3 is made up of 13 amino acids. Germline CDR1 reads SGHNT; CDR2 reads YYREEE (reference sequence). The V end was cut by 2 bases, the J end by 6 bases, with 12 bases between. The CDR3 DNA is TGTGCCAGCAGCTTCGGGGACCGTGCCGAGCAGTACTTC. It translates to CASSFGDRAEQYF.

The chain employs TRBV3-1 (or the pseudogene TRBV3-2) and TRBJ2-7; 9 bases fit TRBD1. Trimming removed 0 bases from V and 9 bases from J; junction bases left unmatched: 6. The CDR3 covers 14 residues. CDR1 and CDR2 (germline): LGHDT, YNNKEL (reference sequence). DNA for the CDR3: TGTGCCAGCAGCCAAGATTGGACAGGGGTAGGGCAGTACTTC. Encoded protein: CASSQDWTGVGQYF.

Points on this clone: Within the sample, other DNA sequences also encode this same CDR3. The chain employs TRBV6-5 and TRBJ2-7, with 9 positions matching TRBD1. V dropped 4 bases and J dropped 3; count of bases not matched to a gene: 4. The CDR3 loop spans 14 amino acids. Per germline, CDR1 MNHEY and CDR2 SVGAGI. The CDR3 loop is CASSSPGQGYEQYF. CDR3 in DNA: TGTGCCAGCAGTTCCCCGGGACAGGGCTACGAGCAGTACTTC.

The chain couples TRBV5-4 to TRBJ1-1; TRBD1 matches 8 bases. The CDR3 spans 15 residues. The V gene's germline CDR1 is SGHNT and CDR2 YYREEE (reference sequence). V lost 4 bases to trimming and J lost 7 bases; unmatched junction nucleotides: 12. The CDR3 loop reads CASSMDITGGNEAFF. The CDR3 DNA sequence: TGTGCCAGCAGCATGGACATTACAGGGGGTAATGAAGCTTTCTTT.

The chain combines TRBV9 with TRBJ2-1, with TRBD1 matching over 7 bases. Germline loops: CDR1 SGDLS, CDR2 YYNGEE. The CDR3 runs to 14 residues. The junction had 4 bases not matched to a gene; V was cut back by 4 bases and J by 3 bases. The CDR3 bases are TGTGCCAGCAGCCGGGGACAGATCTACAATGAGCAGTTCTTC. This codes for CASSRGQIYNEQFF. The whole variable domain, filled in from reference TRBV9 and TRBJ2-1, reads DSGVTQTPKHLITATGQRVTLRCSPRSGDLSVYWYQQSLDQGLQFLIQYYNGEERAKGNILERFSAQQFPDLHSELNLSSLELGDSALYFCASSRGQIYNEQFFGPGTRLTVL.

The chain combines TRBV27 with TRBJ1-6, with D unresolved. The CDR3 has 13 amino acids. Trimming took off 0 bases at V and 10 bases at J, with 7 bases between the two ends. Germline CDR1 is MNHEY and CDR2 is SMNVEV (reference sequence). The CDR3 region has the DNA TGTGCCAGCAGTTTATCGCGGCAATCACCCCTCCACTTT. The encoded protein is CASSLSRQSPLHF.

The chain has TRBV4-1 and TRBJ1-2; D ambiguous. Germline loops: CDR1 MGHRA, CDR2 YSYEKL. The germline V and J ends were trimmed by 0 bases and 1 base, with 12 bases remaining between them. The CDR3 has 16 amino acids. In DNA, the CDR3 is TGCGCCAGCAGCCAAGAAAGGCCACTGGTTAACTATGGCTACACCTTC. Residues: CASSQERPLVNYGYTF.

The rearrangement joins TRBV30 to TRBJ1-3; D is perhaps TRBD1 (6 bases). V was cut by 3 bases and J by 4 bases, with 13 bases left in between. This CDR3 region has 14 residues. Germline V CDR1 and CDR2: GTSNPN, SVGIG (reference sequence). This CDR3 is CAWSSDRTGNTIYF. CDR3 nucleotides: TGTGCCTGGAGCTCCGACAGGACCGGAAACACCATATATTTT.

The chain couples TRBV29-1 to TRBJ2-1, with D possibly being TRBD1 or TRBD2 (5 bases each). With 4 bases removed from V and 13 bases from J, the gap between germline ends came to 17 bases. Germline CDR1 SQVTM, CDR2 ANQGSEA. The CDR3 extends over 12 amino acids. CDR3 DNA: TGCAGCGTTGTCCCCGCCGGCAGGGACCAGTTCTTC. As protein: CSVVPAGRDQFF.

The chain carries TRBV6-5 and TRBJ2-3, with 7 nucleotides matching TRBD2. Trimming took 4 bases from V and 4 from J; bases not matched to a gene: 8. The CDR3 covers 15 residues. Germline-derived CDR1 and CDR2 are MNHEY and SVGAGI. CDR3 region: CASSSLRGGADTQYF. As DNA, the CDR3 is TGTGCCAGCAGTTCCCTGCGGGGAGGGGCAGATACGCAGTATTTT.

The chain has TRBV4-1 and TRBJ2-3; D gene ambiguous. The germline V gene encodes CDR1 MGHRA and CDR2 YSYEKL. The V end was cut by 0 bases, the J end by 9 bases, with 10 bases between. This CDR3 has 13 residues. CDR3 protein: CASSQDMGSTQYF. In DNA, the CDR3 is TGCGCCAGCAGCCAAGATATGGGGTCCACGCAGTATTTT.

The chain employs TRBV2 and TRBJ2-3; possible D gene TRBD2, 5 bases. Per the germline V gene, CDR1 is SNHLY and CDR2 is FYNNEI. V was trimmed by 4 bases and J by 1 base, leaving 15 bases between them. The CDR3 totals 16 residues. Here the CDR3 reads CASSVFAGRGTDTQYF. The CDR3 coding sequence is TGTGCCAGCAGTGTTTTCGCGGGTCGTGGCACAGATACGCAGTATTTT.

This chain connects TRBV7-3 to TRBJ2-1; TRBD2 agrees at 8 bases. Germline V lookup: CDR1 SGHTA, CDR2 FQGTGA. The CDR3 covers 14 residues. V lost 4 bases and J lost 6; bases outside the gene matches: 5. CDR3 amino acids: CASSSRTSRNEQFF. CDR3 in DNA: TGTGCCAGCAGCTCCCGGACTAGCCGCAATGAGCAGTTCTTC.